A single sample is the source of the 10 T cell receptor beta chains below, sequenced in a study of cytomegalovirus exposure and HLA in healthy donors. The PCR contained 60 Vbeta and 13 Jbeta primers. Method: immunoSEQ multiplex PCR; TCRdb's copy keeps in-frame clones and lacks some. The top ten hold 2.5% to 3% of the sample, which has 100,000 to 150,000 clones, approximately 80% seen once. Material for sequencing was PBMCs. These receptors all come from a boy aged 2 to 9 in good health and CMV-seronegative.

J is TRBJ1-2 and V is TRBV29-1, with a tentative D call TRBD1 (5 bases). Germline V gives CDR1 SQVTM, CDR2 ANQGSEA. The CDR3 is made up of 14 amino acids. The ends were cut back, 0 bases at V and 4 bases at J, with 12 bases in the middle. CDR3 residues: CSVEESGKLYGYTF. CDR3 sequence (DNA): TGCAGCGTTGAAGAGTCAGGGAAACTCTATGGCTACACCTTC.

This chain links TRBV7-9 with TRBJ2-7, with a weak D call TRBD1 (6 bases). Germline CDR1 and CDR2: SEHNR and FQNEAQ (reference sequence). V lost 1 base and J lost 3, with 10 bases in between. There are 14 residues in the CDR3. This CDR3 reads CASSLEGEIYEQYF. CDR3 nucleotides: TGTGCCAGCAGCTTAGAGGGGGAGATCTACGAGCAGTACTTC.

This clone was observed a few times. The genes are TRBV30 and TRBJ1-1; D gene ambiguous. The CDR3 extends over 13 amino acids. The germline V and J ends were trimmed by 2 bases and 3 bases, with 10 bases remaining between them. The germline gives CDR1 GTSNPN, CDR2 SVGIG (reference sequence). The CDR3 protein is CAWSRSRDTEAFF. The CDR3 DNA reads as TGTGCCTGGAGTAGGTCCCGGGACACTGAAGCTTTCTTT.

This clone appeared a few times. J is TRBJ1-5 and V is TRBV11-2; D possibly corresponds to TRBD1 (6 bases). The CDR3 is 15 residues long. V was clipped by 5 bases and J by 0 bases, with 11 bases between them. From germline, CDR1 is SGHAT and CDR2 FQNNGV. Here the CDR3 DNA reads TGTGCCAGCAGCACTACAGGGAATAGCAATCAGCCCCAGCATTTT. Translating it yields CASSTTGNSNQPQHF.

This chain links TRBV5-1 with TRBJ2-1; D remains ambiguous. The CDR3 contains 12 residues. The ends were cut back, 2 bases at V and 5 bases at J, with 5 bases in the middle. Germline V gene sequence: CDR1 SGHRS, CDR2 YFSETQ. The CDR3 bases are TGCGCCAGCAGCTTTAATAACAATGAGCAGTTCTTC. This sequence encodes CASSFNNNEQFF.

This clone was counted between two and nine times. V is TRBV4-2 and J is TRBJ1-4, with TRBD1 matching over 12 bases. With V trimmed by 4 bases and J by 7 bases, 7 bases remained unmatched. Germline values: CDR1 LGHNA, CDR2 YNFKEQ. The CDR3 spans 16 residues. The CDR3: CASSPPPGQGAEKLFF. DNA for the CDR3: TGTGCCAGCAGCCCTCCACCGGGACAGGGGGCTGAAAAACTGTTTTTT.

The chain couples TRBV7-6 to TRBJ2-2; 12 bases align to TRBD2. Germline assignment: CDR1 SGHVS and CDR2 FNYEAQ. This CDR3 region has 18 residues. Trimming removed 1 base from V and 0 bases from J; junction bases left unmatched: 3. In DNA form, the CDR3 reads TGTGCCAGCAGCTTAGTACTAGCGGGGGGCGCGAACACCGGGGAGCTGTTTTTT. Protein sequence: CASSLVLAGGANTGELFF.

The V gene is TRBV7-3, the J gene TRBJ2-1; D remains unclear. Germline-derived CDR1 and CDR2 are SGHTA and FQGTGA. There are 14 residues in the CDR3. V dropped 2 bases and J dropped 8 bases, with 13 bases sitting between them. The CDR3 DNA reads as TGTGCCAGCAGCTTATCTGGCGAGGCCTATGAGCAGTTCTTC. This encodes CASSLSGEAYEQFF. Full variable domain (outside the CDR3, taken from reference TRBV7-3 and TRBJ2-1): GAGVSQTPSNKVTEKGKYVELRCDPISGHTALYWYRQSLGQGPEFLIYFQGTGAADDSGLPNDRFFAVRPEGSVSTLKIQRTERGDSAVYLCASSLSGEAYEQFFGPGTRLTVL.

This clone was detected only once. CDR3: CASTIQQGSEDTQYF. CDR3 DNA: TGTGCCAGCACCATTCAACAGGGATCTGAAGATACGCAGTATTTT. The rearrangement links TRBV7-2 to TRBJ2-3, with a possible D match to TRBD1 (6 bases). The CDR3 consists of 15 residues. The V end was cut by 7 bases, the J end by 5 bases, with 19 bases between. The germline V gene has CDR1 SGHTA and CDR2 FQGNSA.

The genes are TRBV10-3 and TRBJ1-2, with TRBD1 as a possible D gene (5 bases). V lost 6 bases and J 2 bases, leaving 19 bases between the germline ends. The CDR3 length is 16 residues. CDR1 is ENHRY and CDR2 is SYGVKD in the germline V gene. The CDR3 protein is CAIRAPLKQENYGYTF. The CDR3 DNA follows: TGTGCCATCAGGGCCCCCCTAAAACAGGAGAACTATGGCTACACCTTC.